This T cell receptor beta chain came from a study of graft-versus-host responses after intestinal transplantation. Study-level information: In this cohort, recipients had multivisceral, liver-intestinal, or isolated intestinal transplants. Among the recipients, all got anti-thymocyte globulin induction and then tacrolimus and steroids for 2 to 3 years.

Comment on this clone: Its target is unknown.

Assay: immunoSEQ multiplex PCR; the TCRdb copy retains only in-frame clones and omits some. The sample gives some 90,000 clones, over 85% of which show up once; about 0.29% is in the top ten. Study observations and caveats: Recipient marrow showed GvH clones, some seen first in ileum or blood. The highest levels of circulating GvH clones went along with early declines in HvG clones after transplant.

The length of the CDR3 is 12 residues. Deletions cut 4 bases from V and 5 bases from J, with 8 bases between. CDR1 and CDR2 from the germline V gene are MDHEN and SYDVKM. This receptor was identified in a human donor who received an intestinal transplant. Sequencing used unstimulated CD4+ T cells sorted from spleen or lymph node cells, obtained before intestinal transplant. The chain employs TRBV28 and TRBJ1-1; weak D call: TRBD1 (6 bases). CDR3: CASSYRETEAFF. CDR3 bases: TGTGCCAGCAGTTACAGGGAGACTGAAGCTTTCTTT.